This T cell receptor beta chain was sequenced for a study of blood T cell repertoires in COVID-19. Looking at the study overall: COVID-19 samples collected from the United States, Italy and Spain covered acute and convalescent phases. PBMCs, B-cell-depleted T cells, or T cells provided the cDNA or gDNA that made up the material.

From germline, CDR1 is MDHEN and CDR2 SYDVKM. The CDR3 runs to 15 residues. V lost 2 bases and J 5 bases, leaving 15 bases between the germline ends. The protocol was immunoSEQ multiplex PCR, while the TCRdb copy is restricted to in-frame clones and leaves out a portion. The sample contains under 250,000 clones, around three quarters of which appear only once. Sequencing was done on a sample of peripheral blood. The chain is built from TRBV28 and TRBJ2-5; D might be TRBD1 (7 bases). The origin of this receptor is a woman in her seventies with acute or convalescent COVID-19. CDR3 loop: CASSLGQAGGETQYF. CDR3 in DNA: TGTGCCAGCAGTTTAGGACAGGCCGGAGGGGAGACCCAGTACTTC.